This record looks at one T cell receptor (beta chain) sequence and its context. Its antigen is undetermined. The sample originates from a study of long-term antiretroviral therapy in people with HIV. Overall study context: When the earliest samples were collected, ART was typically delayed until CD4 counts fell. Study results and caveats: Once patients were on ART, diversity went higher but still fell short of transplant donor controls.

Survey level was the resolution at which the v3.0 immunoSEQ assay ran. TCRdb keeps only in-frame clones here, not all; method: immunoSEQ multiplex PCR. Among 20,000 to 25,000 clones listed, about 88% were seen once. Sequencing was performed on unsorted PBMCs, taken 2.3 years after starting antiretroviral therapy. The TCR originated in a man aged 60 to 69 with HIV.

The CDR3 sequence is CASSTTGNYGYTF. The CDR3, as DNA: TGTGCCAGCAGCACGACAGGGAACTATGGCTACACCTTC. The chain has TRBV7-8 and TRBJ1-2, with 7 bases fitting TRBD1. Losses at the gene ends were 5 bases for V and 2 bases for J; bases not matched to a gene: 2. The CDR3 is 13 amino acids. Germline CDR1 is SGHVS and CDR2 is FQNEAQ.